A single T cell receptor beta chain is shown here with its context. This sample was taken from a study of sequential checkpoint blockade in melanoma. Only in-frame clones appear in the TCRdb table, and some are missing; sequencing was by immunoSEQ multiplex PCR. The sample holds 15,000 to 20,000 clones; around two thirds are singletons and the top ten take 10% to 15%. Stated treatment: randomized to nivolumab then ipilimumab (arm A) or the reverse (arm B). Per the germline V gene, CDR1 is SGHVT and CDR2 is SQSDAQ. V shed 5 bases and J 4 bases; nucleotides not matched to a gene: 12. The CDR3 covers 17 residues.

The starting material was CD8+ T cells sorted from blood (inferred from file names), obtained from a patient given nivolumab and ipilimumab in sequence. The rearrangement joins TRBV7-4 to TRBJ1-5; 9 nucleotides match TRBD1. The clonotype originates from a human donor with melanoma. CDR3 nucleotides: TGTGCCAGCAGCACCCAGTTAAGGGGGACAGGGAATCAGCCCCAGCATTTT. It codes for CASSTQLRGTGNQPQHF.